The present T cell receptor beta chain was sequenced within a study of T cells in Graves' hyperthyroidism and ophthalmopathy. Study summary: It was at initial diagnosis, before any treatment, that peripheral blood was collected.

Ten or more counts support this clonotype. The antigen remains unidentified. Study-wide results and caveats: Researchers found most expanded thyroid clonotypes above 0.001 in blood as well. Patients with ophthalmopathy were separated from those with stable hyperthyroidism by a 13 V-J model.

CDR3 size: 15 residues. Germline lookup yields CDR1 MNHEY and CDR2 SVGAGI. Trimming took 2 bases from V and 2 from J, leaving 13 bases between them. Authors of the study amplified TCR beta CDR3 regions from RNA transcripts. Researchers ran a first-round RT-PCR on the TCR CDR3 using the HTBI primer set. Using its own MiXCR run on the multiplex PCR reads, TCRdb lists one record per CDR3 protein. This table has fewer than 500,000 distinct CDR3 sequences, approximately 15% appearing once. At least 3 on the Clinical Activity Score was recorded for ophthalmopathy patients, who also had NOSPECS grade at least 4 and duration under 3 months.

The sequence derives from a man younger than 35 with Graves' ophthalmopathy. Sequencing was carried out using blood. The chain has TRBV6-5 and TRBJ2-7; no reliable D call. The CDR3 DNA reads TGTGCCAGCAGTTACCGTGGGCCGGCCACCTACGAGCAGTACTTC. Translation: CASSYRGPATYEQYF.